This TCR beta chain is from a study of shared clonotypes between healthy human individuals. Investigators spread the genomic DNA of each subset evenly over several immunoSEQ plates. Repertoires were generated with immunoSEQ multiplex PCR, while TCRdb's copy carries only in-frame clones and drops some. The sample has 2,500,000 or so clones; over 85% are singletons. As concerns this clone: Its antigen is still unknown.

Each donor was a Caucasian adult residing in Nashville, Tennessee. The CDR3 is made up of 15 amino acids. Germline V CDR1 and CDR2: ENHRY, SYGVKD. The V and J ends lost 4 bases and 6 bases respectively, with 16 bases between them. Overall study results and limits: A few donors held approximately 4.5% of naive CD4 clonotypes in common. Sorted-subset sequencing was shown by rarefaction to be incomplete despite large depth.

The sequencing sample was made of naive CD4+ T cells from PBMCs. The subset denotes: CD45RA+ positively selected. This receptor was identified in a man younger than 30 in good health. Some clones in this sample may be carry-over from other donors' samples. The chain is built from TRBV10-3 and TRBJ2-1; possibly TRBD1 for D (5 bases). The CDR3 reads CAISGGVLGANEQFF. The CDR3 coding sequence is TGTGCCATCAGTGGGGGCGTCCTAGGAGCCAATGAGCAGTTCTTC.